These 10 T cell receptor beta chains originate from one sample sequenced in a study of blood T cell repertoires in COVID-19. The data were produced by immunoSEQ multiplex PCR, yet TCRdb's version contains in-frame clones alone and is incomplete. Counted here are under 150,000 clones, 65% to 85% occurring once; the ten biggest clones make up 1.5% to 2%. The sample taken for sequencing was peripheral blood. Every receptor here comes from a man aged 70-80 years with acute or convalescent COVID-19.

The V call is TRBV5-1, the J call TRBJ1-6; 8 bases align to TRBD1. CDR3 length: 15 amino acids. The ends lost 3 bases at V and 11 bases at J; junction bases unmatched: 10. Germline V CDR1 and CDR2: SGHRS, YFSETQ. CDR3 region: CASSYGDRFTTPLHF. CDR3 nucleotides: TGCGCCAGCAGCTATGGGGACAGGTTTACGACACCCCTCCACTTT.

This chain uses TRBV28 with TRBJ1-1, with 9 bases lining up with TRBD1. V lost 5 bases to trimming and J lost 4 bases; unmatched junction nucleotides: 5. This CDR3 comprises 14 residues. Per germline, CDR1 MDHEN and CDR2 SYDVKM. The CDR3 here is CASSPGTGITEAFF. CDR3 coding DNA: TGTGCCAGCAGTCCCGGGACAGGGATCACTGAAGCTTTCTTT.

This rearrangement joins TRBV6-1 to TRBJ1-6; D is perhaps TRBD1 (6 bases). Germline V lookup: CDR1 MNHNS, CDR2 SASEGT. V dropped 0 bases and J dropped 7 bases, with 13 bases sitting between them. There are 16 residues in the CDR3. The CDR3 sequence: CASSEARGAVNSPLHF. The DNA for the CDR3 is TGTGCCAGCAGTGAAGCTCGGGGGGCGGTCAATTCACCCCTCCACTTT.

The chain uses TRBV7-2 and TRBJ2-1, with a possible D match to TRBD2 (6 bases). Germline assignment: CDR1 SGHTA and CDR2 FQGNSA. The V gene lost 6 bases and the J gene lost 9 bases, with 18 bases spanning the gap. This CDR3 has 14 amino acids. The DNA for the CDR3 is TGTGCCAGCAGAGAACAGCCGGTGGGGGGTGAGCAGTTCTTC. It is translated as CASREQPVGGEQFF.

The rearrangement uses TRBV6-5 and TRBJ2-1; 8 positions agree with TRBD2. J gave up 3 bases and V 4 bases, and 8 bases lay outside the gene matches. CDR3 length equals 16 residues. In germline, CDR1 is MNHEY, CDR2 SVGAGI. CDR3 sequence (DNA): TGTGCCAGCAGTTGGGGGAGGCGGGGGGACTACAATGAGCAGTTCTTC. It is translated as CASSWGRRGDYNEQFF.

The CDR3 bases are TGTGCCAGCAGCTTATTGGAGGGGGCTGTTGAGCAGTTCTTC. Encoded protein: CASSLLEGAVEQFF. V is TRBV5-5 and J is TRBJ2-1; tentative D call: TRBD1 (7 bases). The CDR3 has 14 amino acids. V was clipped by 2 bases and J by 9 bases, with 15 bases between them. Germline loops: CDR1 SGHKS, CDR2 YYEKEE (reference sequence).

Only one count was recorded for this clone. CDR3 DNA sequence: TGTGCCAGCAGCTTGAAGGGGCGCACTGAAGCTTTCTTT. Protein: CASSLKGRTEAFF. The J gene is TRBJ1-1, the V gene TRBV5-6; a weak D match, TRBD1 (5 bases). Between the trimmed V and J ends, which lost 1 base and 4 bases, there was a span of 8 bases. CDR1 and CDR2 (germline): SGHDT, YYEEEE. This CDR3 spans 13 amino acids. Filled out from reference TRBV5-6 and TRBJ1-1, the complete variable domain reads DAGVTQSPTHLIKTRGQQVTLRCSPKSGHDTVSWYQQALGQGPQFIFQYYEEEERQRGNFPDRFSGHQFPNYSSELNVNALLLGDSALYLCASSLKGRTEAFFGQGTRLTVV.

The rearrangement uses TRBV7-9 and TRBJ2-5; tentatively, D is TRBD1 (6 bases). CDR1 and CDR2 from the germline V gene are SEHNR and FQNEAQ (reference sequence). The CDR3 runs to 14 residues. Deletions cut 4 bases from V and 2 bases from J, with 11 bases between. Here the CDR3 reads CASSWGRSQETQYF. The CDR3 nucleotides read TGTGCCAGCAGCTGGGGGCGGAGTCAAGAGACCCAGTACTTC.

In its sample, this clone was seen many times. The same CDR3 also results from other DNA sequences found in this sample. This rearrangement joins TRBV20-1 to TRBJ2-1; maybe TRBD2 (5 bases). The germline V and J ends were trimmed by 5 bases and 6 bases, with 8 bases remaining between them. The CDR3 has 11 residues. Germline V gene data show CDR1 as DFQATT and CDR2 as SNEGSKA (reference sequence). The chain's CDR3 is CSAERGNEQFF. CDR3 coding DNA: TGCAGTGCTGAACGGGGCAATGAGCAGTTCTTC.

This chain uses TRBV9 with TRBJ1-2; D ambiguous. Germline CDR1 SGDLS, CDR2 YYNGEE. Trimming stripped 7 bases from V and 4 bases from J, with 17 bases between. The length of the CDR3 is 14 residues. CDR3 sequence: CASGRPRGIYGYTF. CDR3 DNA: TGTGCCAGCGGCAGGCCCCGAGGGATCTATGGCTACACCTTC.